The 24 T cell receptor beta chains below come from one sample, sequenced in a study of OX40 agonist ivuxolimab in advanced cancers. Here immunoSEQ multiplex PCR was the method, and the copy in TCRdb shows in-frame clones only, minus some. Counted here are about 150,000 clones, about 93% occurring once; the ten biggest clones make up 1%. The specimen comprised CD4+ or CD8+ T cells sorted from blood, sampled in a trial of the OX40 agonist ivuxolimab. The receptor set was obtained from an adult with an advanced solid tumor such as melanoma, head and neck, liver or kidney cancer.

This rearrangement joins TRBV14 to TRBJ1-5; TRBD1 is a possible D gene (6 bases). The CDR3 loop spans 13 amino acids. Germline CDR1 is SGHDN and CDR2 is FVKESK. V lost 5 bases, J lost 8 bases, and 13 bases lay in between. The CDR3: CASSKQPGEPQHF. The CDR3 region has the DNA TGTGCCAGCAGCAAGCAGCCAGGGGAGCCCCAGCATTTT.

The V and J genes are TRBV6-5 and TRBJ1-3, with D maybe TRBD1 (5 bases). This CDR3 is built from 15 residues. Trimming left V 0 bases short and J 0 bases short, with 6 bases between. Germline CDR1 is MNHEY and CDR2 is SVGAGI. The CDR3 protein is CASSYSGTSGNTIYF. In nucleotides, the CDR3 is TGTGCCAGCAGTTACTCGGGGACCTCTGGAAACACCATATATTTT.

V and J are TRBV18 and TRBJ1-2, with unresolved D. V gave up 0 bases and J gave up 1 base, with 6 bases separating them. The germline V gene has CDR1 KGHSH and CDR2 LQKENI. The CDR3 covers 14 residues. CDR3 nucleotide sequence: TGTGCCAGCTCACCACCTTCAGTTAACTATGGCTACACCTTC. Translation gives CASSPPSVNYGYTF.

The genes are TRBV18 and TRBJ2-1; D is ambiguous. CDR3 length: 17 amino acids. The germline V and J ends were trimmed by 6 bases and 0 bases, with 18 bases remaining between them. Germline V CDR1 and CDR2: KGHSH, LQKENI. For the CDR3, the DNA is TGTGCCAGCTCGAAATCTAGAGTCCCAAGCTCCTACAATGAGCAGTTCTTC. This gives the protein CASSKSRVPSSYNEQFF.

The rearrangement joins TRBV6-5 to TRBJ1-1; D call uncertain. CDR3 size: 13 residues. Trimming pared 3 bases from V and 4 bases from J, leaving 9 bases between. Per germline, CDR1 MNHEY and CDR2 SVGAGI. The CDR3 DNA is TGTGCCAGCAGTTATAAGGTCGGCACTGAAGCTTTCTTT. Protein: CASSYKVGTEAFF.

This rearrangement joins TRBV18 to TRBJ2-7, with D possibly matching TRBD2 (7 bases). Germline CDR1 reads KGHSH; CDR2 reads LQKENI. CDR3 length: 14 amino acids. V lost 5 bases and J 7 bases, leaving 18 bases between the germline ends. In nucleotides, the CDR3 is TGTGCCAGCTCAAATCGGGGGCCGCGGGGGGAGCAGTACTTC. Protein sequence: CASSNRGPRGEQYF.

The CDR3 spells CASSVATNEKLFF. The CDR3 DNA is TGTGCCAGCAGCGTTGCAACTAATGAAAAACTGTTTTTT. This chain joins TRBV9 and TRBJ1-4; D gene ambiguous. The CDR3 extends over 13 amino acids. V was trimmed by 2 bases and J by 0 bases, leaving 2 bases between them. Germline V CDR1 and CDR2: SGDLS, YYNGEE.

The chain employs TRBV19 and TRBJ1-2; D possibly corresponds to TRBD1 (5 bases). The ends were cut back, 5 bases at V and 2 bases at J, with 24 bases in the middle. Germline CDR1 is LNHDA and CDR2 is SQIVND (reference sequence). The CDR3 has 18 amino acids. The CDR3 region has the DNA TGTGCCAGTAGTCCGAGATGGGGTGATACAGGTACAAACTATGGCTACACCTTC. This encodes CASSPRWGDTGTNYGYTF.

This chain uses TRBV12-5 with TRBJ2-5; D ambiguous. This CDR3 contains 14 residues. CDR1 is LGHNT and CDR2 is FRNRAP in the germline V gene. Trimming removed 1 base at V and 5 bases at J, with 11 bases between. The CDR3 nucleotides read TGTGCTAGTGGTTTGGAGGGTGGTTTGGAGACCCAGTACTTC. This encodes CASGLEGGLETQYF.

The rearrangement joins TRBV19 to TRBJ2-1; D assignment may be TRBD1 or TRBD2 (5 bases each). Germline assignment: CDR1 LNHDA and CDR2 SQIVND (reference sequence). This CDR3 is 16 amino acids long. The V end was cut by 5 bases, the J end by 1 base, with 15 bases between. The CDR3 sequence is CASSSGRDVSYNEQFF. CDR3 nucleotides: TGTGCCAGTAGTTCCGGCCGGGACGTATCCTACAATGAGCAGTTCTTC.

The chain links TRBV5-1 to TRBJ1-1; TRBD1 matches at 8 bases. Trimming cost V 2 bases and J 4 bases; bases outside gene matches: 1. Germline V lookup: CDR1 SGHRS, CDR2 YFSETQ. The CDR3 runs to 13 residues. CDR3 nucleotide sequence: TGCGCCAGCAGCTTTACAGGGGGCACTGAAGCTTTCTTT. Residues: CASSFTGGTEAFF.

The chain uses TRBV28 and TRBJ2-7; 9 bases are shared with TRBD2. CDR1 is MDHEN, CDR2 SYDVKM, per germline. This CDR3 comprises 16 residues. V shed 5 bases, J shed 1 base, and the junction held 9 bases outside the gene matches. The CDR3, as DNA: TGTGCCAGCAGTCCCCTCGGACTAGCGAATTCCTACGAGCAGTACTTC. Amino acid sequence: CASSPLGLANSYEQYF. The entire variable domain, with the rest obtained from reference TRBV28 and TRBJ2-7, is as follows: DVKVTQSSRYLVKRTGEKVFLECVQDMDHENMFWYRQDPGLGLRLIYFSYDVKMKEKGDIPEGYSVSREKKERFSLILESASTNQTSMYLCASSPLGLANSYEQYFGPGTRLTVT.

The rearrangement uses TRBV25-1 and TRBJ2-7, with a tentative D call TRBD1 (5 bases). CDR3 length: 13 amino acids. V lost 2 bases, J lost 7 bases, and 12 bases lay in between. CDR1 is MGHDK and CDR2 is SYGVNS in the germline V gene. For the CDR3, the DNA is TGTGCCAGCAGTGAACTCAGGGCGAGGGAGCAGTACTTC. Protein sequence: CASSELRAREQYF.

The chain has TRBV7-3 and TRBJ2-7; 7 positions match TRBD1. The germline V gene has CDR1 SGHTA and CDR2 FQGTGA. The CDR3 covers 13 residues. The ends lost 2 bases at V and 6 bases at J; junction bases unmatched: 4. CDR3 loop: CASSLDRVGEQYF. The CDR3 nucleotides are TGTGCCAGCAGCTTAGACAGGGTGGGCGAGCAGTACTTC. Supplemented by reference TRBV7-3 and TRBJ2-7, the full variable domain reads GAGVSQTPSNKVTEKGKYVELRCDPISGHTALYWYRQSLGQGPEFLIYFQGTGAADDSGLPNDRFFAVRPEGSVSTLKIQRTERGDSAVYLCASSLDRVGEQYFGPGTRLTVT.

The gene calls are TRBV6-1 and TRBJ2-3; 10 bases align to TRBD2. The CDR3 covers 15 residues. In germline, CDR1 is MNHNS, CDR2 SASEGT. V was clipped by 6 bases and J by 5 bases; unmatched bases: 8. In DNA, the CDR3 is TGTGCCAGCAGGTGGTTAGCGGGGGGCCTAGATACGCAGTATTTT. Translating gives CASRWLAGGLDTQYF.

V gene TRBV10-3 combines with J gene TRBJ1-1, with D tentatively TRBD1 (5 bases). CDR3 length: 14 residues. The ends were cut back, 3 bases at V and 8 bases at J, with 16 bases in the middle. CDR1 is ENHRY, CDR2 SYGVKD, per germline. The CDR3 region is CAISDMVLGVEAFF. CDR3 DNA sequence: TGTGCCATCAGTGATATGGTATTGGGGGTCGAAGCTTTCTTT.

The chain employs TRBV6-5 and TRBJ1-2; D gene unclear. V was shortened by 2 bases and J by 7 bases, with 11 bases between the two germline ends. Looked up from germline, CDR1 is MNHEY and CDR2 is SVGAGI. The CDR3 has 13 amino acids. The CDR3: CASSYRASGGYTF. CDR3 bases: TGTGCCAGCAGTTACCGGGCCAGCGGTGGCTACACCTTC.

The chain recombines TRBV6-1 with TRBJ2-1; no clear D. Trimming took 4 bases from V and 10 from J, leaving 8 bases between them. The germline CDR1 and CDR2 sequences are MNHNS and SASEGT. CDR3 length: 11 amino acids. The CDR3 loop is CASSGLGEQFF. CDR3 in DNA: TGTGCCAGCAGTGGTCTTGGAGAGCAGTTCTTC.

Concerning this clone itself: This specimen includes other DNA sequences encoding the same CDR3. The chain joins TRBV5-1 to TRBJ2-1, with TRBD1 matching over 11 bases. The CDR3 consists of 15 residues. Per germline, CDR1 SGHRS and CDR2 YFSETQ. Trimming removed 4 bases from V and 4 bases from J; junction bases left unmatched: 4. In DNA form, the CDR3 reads TGCGCCAGCAGCCCTGGACAGGGGGCATACAATGAGCAGTTCTTC. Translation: CASSPGQGAYNEQFF. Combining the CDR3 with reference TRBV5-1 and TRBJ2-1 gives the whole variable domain KAGVTQTPRYLIKTRGQQVTLSCSPISGHRSVSWYQQTPGQGLQFLFEYFSETQRNKGNFPGRFSGRQFSNSRSEMNVSTLELGDSALYLCASSPGQGAYNEQFFGPGTRLTVL.

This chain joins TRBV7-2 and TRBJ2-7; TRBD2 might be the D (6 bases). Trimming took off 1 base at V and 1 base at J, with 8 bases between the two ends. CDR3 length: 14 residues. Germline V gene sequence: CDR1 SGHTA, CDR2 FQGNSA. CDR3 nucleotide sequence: TGTGCCAGCAGCTTAGGGGGGGATTCCTACGAGCAGTACTTC. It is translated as CASSLGGDSYEQYF. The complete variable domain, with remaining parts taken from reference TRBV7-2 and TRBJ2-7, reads GAGVSQSPSNKVTEKGKDVELRCDPISGHTALYWYRQSLGQGLEFLIYFQGNSAPDKSGLPSDRFSAERTGGSVSTLTIQRTQQEDSAVYLCASSLGGDSYEQYFGPGTRLTVT.

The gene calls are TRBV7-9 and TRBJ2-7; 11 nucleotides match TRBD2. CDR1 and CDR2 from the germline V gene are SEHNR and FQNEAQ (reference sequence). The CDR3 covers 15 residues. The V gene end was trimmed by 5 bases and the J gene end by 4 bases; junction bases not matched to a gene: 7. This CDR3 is CASSQTSGGFYEQYF. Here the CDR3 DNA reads TGTGCCAGCAGCCAAACTAGCGGGGGCTTTTACGAGCAGTACTTC.

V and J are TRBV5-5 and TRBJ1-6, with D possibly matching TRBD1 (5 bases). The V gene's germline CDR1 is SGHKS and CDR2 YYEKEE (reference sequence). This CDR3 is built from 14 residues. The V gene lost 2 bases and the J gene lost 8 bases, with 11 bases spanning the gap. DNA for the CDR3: TGTGCCAGCAGCTTTCAGGGAAAGGATTCACCCCTCCACTTT. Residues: CASSFQGKDSPLHF.

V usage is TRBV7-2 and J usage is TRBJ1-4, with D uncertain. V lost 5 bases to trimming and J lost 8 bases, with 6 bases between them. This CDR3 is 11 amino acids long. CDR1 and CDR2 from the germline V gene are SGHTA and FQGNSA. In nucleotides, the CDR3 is TGTGCCAGCAGCCCCAGGGAAAAACTGTTTTTT. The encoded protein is CASSPREKLFF.

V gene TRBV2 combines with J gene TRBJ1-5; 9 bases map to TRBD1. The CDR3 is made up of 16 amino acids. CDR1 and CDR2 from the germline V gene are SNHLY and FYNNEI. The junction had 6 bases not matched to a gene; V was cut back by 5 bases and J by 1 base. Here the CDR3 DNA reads TGTGCCAGCAGTCCCCGGACAGGGGCAAGCAATCAGCCCCAGCATTTT. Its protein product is CASSPRTGASNQPQHF.